These 27 T cell receptor beta chains originate from one sample sequenced in a study of technical replicates of blood from a few donors. Clones were sequenced by immunoSEQ multiplex PCR, and TCRdb holds only the in-frame ones, with some missing. The table has under 95,000 clones, around 94% seen once. Sequencing input: T cells isolated from PBMCs. The source of these receptors is a human donor in good health.

V is TRBV5-4 and J is TRBJ2-1; 7 bases are a match to TRBD2. The CDR3 is 16 amino acids. Trimming at V came to 2 bases and at J to 0 bases, leaving 5 bases not matched to a gene. CDR1 SGHNT and CDR2 YYREEE come from the germline V gene (reference sequence). The CDR3 sequence is CASSFLGGSSYNEQFF. CDR3 nucleotide sequence: TGTGCCAGCAGCTTTTTGGGGGGGAGCTCCTACAATGAGCAGTTCTTC. The whole variable domain, remainder taken from reference TRBV5-4 and TRBJ2-1, is ETGVTQSPTHLIKTRGQQVTLRCSSQSGHNTVSWYQQALGQGPQFIFQYYREEENGRGNFPPRFSGLQFPNYSSELNVNALELDDSALYLCASSFLGGSSYNEQFFGPGTRLTVL.

This rearrangement joins TRBV29-1 to TRBJ2-2; no clear D gene. The CDR3 covers 12 residues. The V end lost 7 bases, the J end lost 2 bases, and 8 bases lay between the germline ends. Looked up from germline, CDR1 is SQVTM and CDR2 is ANQGSEA. The CDR3 DNA reads TGCAGCGCCCAGGTTAACACCGGGGAGCTGTTTTTT. This encodes CSAQVNTGELFF.

The chain carries TRBV6-1 and TRBJ1-4, with D perhaps matching TRBD1 (5 bases). Germline CDR1 and CDR2: MNHNS and SASEGT. The CDR3 length is 16 residues. Trimming removed 3 bases at V and 8 bases at J, with 19 bases between. The CDR3 region has the DNA TGTGCCAGCAGTGATGTTCCGGGACTTAGAGGGGAAAAACTGTTTTTT. Encoded protein: CASSDVPGLRGEKLFF.

Comment on this clone: Within the sample, other DNA sequences also encode this same CDR3. This rearrangement joins TRBV7-6 to TRBJ1-2; D is uncertain. Trimming shortened V by 3 bases and J by 4 bases, and 9 bases separated the two germline ends. This CDR3 spans 13 amino acids. Germline CDR1 reads SGHVS; CDR2 reads FNYEAQ. The CDR3 reads CASSFPGGYGYTF. The DNA for the CDR3 is TGTGCCAGCAGCTTTCCGGGAGGCTATGGCTACACCTTC.

J is TRBJ2-3 and V is TRBV5-1; the match to TRBD2 covers 12 bases. J lost 1 base, V lost 4 bases, and 4 bases had no gene match. The CDR3 is made up of 16 amino acids. Germline-derived CDR1 and CDR2 are SGHRS and YFSETQ. The CDR3 nucleotides read TGCGCCAGCAGCACCCTAGCGGGGGGGGGCACAGATACGCAGTATTTT. Translating it yields CASSTLAGGGTDTQYF.

The chain couples TRBV5-4 to TRBJ1-1, with D perhaps matching TRBD1 (6 bases). V lost 0 bases to trimming and J lost 0 bases, with 12 bases between them. The CDR3 is 16 amino acids. Germline V lookup: CDR1 SGHNT, CDR2 YYREEE (reference sequence). The CDR3: CASSLGRGGMNTEAFF. CDR3 nucleotide sequence: TGTGCCAGCAGCTTGGGGCGGGGGGGCATGAACACTGAAGCTTTCTTT.

The J gene is TRBJ1-2, the V gene TRBV28; TRBD1 aligns across 9 bases. Germline lookup yields CDR1 MDHEN and CDR2 SYDVKM. V was pared by 5 bases and J by 8 bases, with 15 bases of the junction left unmatched. The CDR3 covers 16 residues. CDR3 nucleotide sequence: TGTGCCAGCAGTAACACAGGGGGCGCATCGAAACGCGGCTACACCTTC. Translation: CASSNTGGASKRGYTF.

This sequence joins TRBV10-3 and TRBJ2-7; TRBD2 might be the D (6 bases). Germline values: CDR1 ENHRY, CDR2 SYGVKD. With 3 bases removed from V and 0 bases from J, the gap between germline ends came to 9 bases. CDR3 length equals 14 residues. For the CDR3, the DNA is TGTGCCATCAGTGACGCGGGGAGCTCCTACGAGCAGTACTTC. Amino acids: CAISDAGSSYEQYF.

The chain has TRBV7-9 and TRBJ2-5; the match to TRBD1 covers 8 bases. V trimming: 4 bases; J trimming: 3 bases; junction bases outside the gene matches: 7. The length of the CDR3 is 15 residues. CDR1 and CDR2 (germline): SEHNR, FQNEAQ (reference sequence). CDR3 coding DNA: TGTGCCAGCAGCTCACCCGGGACAGGCAAAGAGACCCAGTACTTC. It specifies CASSSPGTGKETQYF. The whole variable domain, remainder taken from reference TRBV7-9 and TRBJ2-5, is DTGVSQNPRHKITKRGQNVTFRCDPISEHNRLYWYRQTLGQGPEFLTYFQNEAQLEKSRLLSDRFSAERPKGSFSTLEIQRTEQGDSAMYLCASSSPGTGKETQYFGPGTRLLVL.

This chain joins TRBV19 and TRBJ2-3; 8 nucleotides align to TRBD1. Germline values: CDR1 LNHDA, CDR2 SQIVND (reference sequence). The CDR3 consists of 13 residues. V gave up 9 bases and J gave up 2 bases; unmatched junction bases: 4. The CDR3 sequence: CASKDRATDTQYF. DNA of the CDR3: TGTGCCAGCAAGGACAGGGCCACAGATACGCAGTATTTT.

CDR3 in amino acids: CASSDRGGPLHF. CDR3 in DNA: TGTGCCAGCAGTGATAGGGGGGGACCCCTCCACTTT. The V call is TRBV25-1, the J call TRBJ1-6; D possibly corresponds to TRBD1 (6 bases). The CDR3 length is 12 residues. V lost 3 bases and J lost 12, with 9 bases in between. CDR1 and CDR2 from the germline V gene are MGHDK and SYGVNS.

The chain combines TRBV7-2 with TRBJ1-2; D might be TRBD1 (5 bases). Germline CDR1 and CDR2: SGHTA and FQGNSA. This CDR3 contains 15 residues. Trimming cost V 5 bases and J 7 bases, with 20 bases left between them. The CDR3 here is CASSQMFGTGGGYTF. CDR3 in DNA: TGTGCCAGCAGCCAAATGTTCGGGACTGGGGGTGGCTACACCTTC.

The chain carries TRBV10-1 and TRBJ1-2; D unclear. Germline CDR1 and CDR2: WNHNN and SYGVQD (reference sequence). This CDR3 region has 13 residues. Trimming cost V 3 bases and J 3 bases, with 8 bases left between them. DNA for the CDR3: TGCGCCAGCAGTGAAACAGTAGACTATGGCTACACCTTC. Residues: CASSETVDYGYTF.

J is TRBJ2-7 and V is TRBV4-1; TRBD1 might be the D (6 bases). V dropped 3 bases and J dropped 0 bases, with 9 bases sitting between them. The CDR3 is 14 amino acids. CDR1 is MGHRA, CDR2 YSYEKL, per germline. CDR3 sequence (DNA): TGCGCCAGCAGCCATACAGGGACCTCCTACGAGCAGTACTTC. This gives the protein CASSHTGTSYEQYF.

The rearrangement uses TRBV4-1 and TRBJ2-7, with 9 bases aligning to TRBD1. J was trimmed by 2 bases and V by 4 bases; bases with no gene match: 6. Germline lookup yields CDR1 MGHRA and CDR2 YSYEKL. The CDR3 has 15 residues. The CDR3 sequence: CASSLRTGATYEQYF. CDR3 DNA sequence: TGCGCCAGCAGCCTACGGACAGGGGCAACCTACGAGCAGTACTTC.

This clone was seen only once. This rearrangement joins TRBV28 to TRBJ2-1, with 14 bases lining up with TRBD2. Germline V gives CDR1 MDHEN, CDR2 SYDVKM. Unmatched junction bases numbered 9, after V lost 6 bases and J lost 2 bases. This CDR3 is built from 18 residues. CDR3 residues: CASRSRLAGGPAYNEQFF. DNA of the CDR3: TGTGCCAGCAGGTCCCGACTAGCGGGAGGGCCCGCCTACAATGAGCAGTTCTTC.

The chain couples TRBV19 to TRBJ2-1; 13 bases fit TRBD2. The CDR3 has 17 amino acids. Germline V gives CDR1 LNHDA, CDR2 SQIVND (reference sequence). The junction had 9 bases not matched to a gene; V was cut back by 3 bases and J by 7 bases. In DNA form, the CDR3 reads TGTGCCAGTAGTATTAGGTCGGGGACTAGCGGGAAAAATGAGCAGTTCTTC. Amino acid sequence: CASSIRSGTSGKNEQFF.

This chain uses TRBV5-1 with TRBJ2-1, with a weak D call TRBD2 (7 bases). The CDR3 contains 16 residues. With 4 bases removed from V and 8 bases from J, the gap between germline ends came to 22 bases. CDR1 and CDR2 from the germline V gene are SGHRS and YFSETQ. The CDR3 DNA reads TGCGCCAGCAGCCTCGGGGGGTTCACTGGGGGCGATGAGCAGTTCTTC. Protein: CASSLGGFTGGDEQFF.

The chain carries TRBV5-1 and TRBJ2-7, with TRBD2 matching over 7 bases. This CDR3 contains 15 residues. CDR1 SGHRS and CDR2 YFSETQ come from the germline V gene. V trimming: 4 bases; J trimming: 7 bases; junction bases outside the gene matches: 14. The CDR3 spells CASSPAGVLMEEQYF. The CDR3, as DNA: TGCGCCAGCAGCCCGGCGGGGGTTCTCATGGAGGAGCAGTACTTC.

This chain connects TRBV27 to TRBJ2-3, with D unclear. Deletions cut 4 bases from V and 3 bases from J, with 2 bases between. The V gene's germline CDR1 is MNHEY and CDR2 SMNVEV (reference sequence). CDR3 length equals 11 residues. The CDR3 DNA reads as TGTGCCAGCAGTTCTACAGATACGCAGTATTTT. Translation: CASSSTDTQYF.

This clone came up once. This chain connects TRBV9 to TRBJ2-3; TRBD2 matches at 7 bases. The germline CDR1 and CDR2 sequences are SGDLS and YYNGEE. J was trimmed by 4 bases and V by 3 bases; bases with no gene match: 8. The CDR3 totals 15 residues. The CDR3 is CASSEPSGIADTQYF. The CDR3 nucleotides read TGTGCCAGCAGCGAACCCAGCGGGATCGCAGATACGCAGTATTTT.

The chain employs TRBV10-3 and TRBJ1-1; D is possibly TRBD1 (6 bases). Trimming pared 0 bases from V and 3 bases from J, leaving 20 bases between. The CDR3 covers 18 residues. Germline CDR1 is ENHRY and CDR2 is SYGVKD. The CDR3 DNA follows: TGTGCCATCAGTGAGTCGATCGCGAAACAGGGAGGGGACACTGAAGCTTTCTTT. Translated: CAISESIAKQGGDTEAFF.

The gene calls are TRBV6-1 and TRBJ2-1; a possible D gene is TRBD1 (6 bases). Trimming cost V 2 bases and J 2 bases, with 13 bases left between them. The CDR3 has 16 residues. Germline assignment: CDR1 MNHNS and CDR2 SASEGT. CDR3: CASSERGKRAYNEQFF. The CDR3 DNA reads TGTGCCAGCAGTGAAAGGGGGAAACGGGCCTACAATGAGCAGTTCTTC.

The rearrangement uses TRBV29-1 and TRBJ1-1; 8 nucleotides match TRBD1. Germline lookup yields CDR1 SQVTM and CDR2 ANQGSEA. The CDR3 consists of 12 residues. Trimming cost V 6 bases and J 6 bases; bases outside gene matches: 6. The CDR3 spells CSVARTGPEAFF. The CDR3 DNA is TGCAGCGTAGCCCGGACAGGGCCTGAAGCTTTCTTT.

In regard to this clone: A read error may produce the germline difference seen at one junction end. The chain has TRBV15 and TRBJ1-2; no firm D call. The CDR3 totals 13 residues. Looked up from germline, CDR1 is LNHNV and CDR2 is YYDKDF (reference sequence). In DNA, the CDR3 is TGTGCCACCAGCCCGATAGAGAACTCTGGCTACACCTTC. Its protein is CATSPIENSGYTF. The full variable domain, in which reference TRBV15 and TRBJ1-2 provide the parts outside the CDR3, is DAMVIQNPRYQVTQFGKPVTLSCSQTLNHNVMYWYQQKSSQAPKLLFHYYDKDFNNEADTPDNFQSRRPNTSFCFLDIRSPGLGDTAMYLCATSPIENSGYTFGSGTRLTVV.

This clone was seen more than once but under ten times. This chain links TRBV5-1 with TRBJ2-1; 10 bases match TRBD1. Germline trimming cut 5 bases from V and 6 bases from J; bases unmatched to any gene: 5. CDR3 size: 14 residues. Germline loops: CDR1 SGHRS, CDR2 YFSETQ. CDR3 protein: CASSLDRGPNEQFF. CDR3 nucleotide sequence: TGCGCCAGCAGTCTAGACAGGGGGCCCAATGAGCAGTTCTTC.

This sequence joins TRBV10-3 and TRBJ1-2; 7 bases are shared with TRBD1. The CDR3 totals 13 residues. Germline CDR1 ENHRY, CDR2 SYGVKD. Germline trimming cut 8 bases from V and 3 bases from J; bases unmatched to any gene: 6. The CDR3 sequence: CAILRQGDYGYTF. CDR3 coding DNA: TGTGCCATCCTGAGACAGGGTGACTATGGCTACACCTTC.